Detailed here is one T cell receptor beta chain. The sample belongs to a study of blood T cells in healthy people across ages. The CDR3 has 16 residues. V trimming: 1 base; J trimming: 1 base; junction bases outside the gene matches: 2. The second PCR ran about 6 to 12 cycles with a sample-barcoded 5' primer and J-beta primers. Each CDR3 protein gets one entry after TCRdb re-called the 5' RACE reads with MiXCR. The sample includes 700,000 or so distinct CDR3 sequences, roughly 20% of them seen just once. This chain uses TRBV12-3 or TRBV12-4 with TRBJ1-3; the match to TRBD1 covers 9 bases. Specimen: blood. The TCR sequence derives from a man between 65 and 85 years old in good health. This CDR3 is CASSLVGQGSGNTIYF. DNA for the CDR3: TGTGCCAGCAGTTTAGTGGGACAGGGATCTGGAAACACCATATATTTT.